Given below is one TCR beta chain in context. Its antigen is not identified. The PCR ran on 60 Vbeta and 13 Jbeta primers. Method: immunoSEQ multiplex PCR; TCRdb's copy keeps in-frame clones and lacks some. This sample's table has around 100,000 clones. This specimen comes from a study of cytomegalovirus exposure and HLA in healthy donors. Study outcomes and limitations: Later on, a genetic analysis was performed. It linked a missense variant in DCLRE1C with V- and J-gene trimming of TCR beta. Roughly 170 TCR beta chains were listed as cytomegalovirus-associated. Immune exposure information comprised only CMV serostatus. Previous analysis showed most TCR beta V segments were productive about 87% or about 30% of the time.

CDR3 length: 14 amino acids. The germline V gene encodes CDR1 SGHRS and CDR2 YFSETQ. V dropped 3 bases and J dropped 3; count of bases not matched to a gene: 4. Specimen: PBMCs. This sequence originates from a man in his forties or fifties in good health and CMV-seropositive. This chain connects TRBV5-1 to TRBJ2-7; 9 nucleotides line up with TRBD1. The CDR3 spells CASSSGQGFYEQYF. The CDR3 DNA is TGCGCCAGCAGCTCCGGACAGGGGTTCTACGAGCAGTACTTC.